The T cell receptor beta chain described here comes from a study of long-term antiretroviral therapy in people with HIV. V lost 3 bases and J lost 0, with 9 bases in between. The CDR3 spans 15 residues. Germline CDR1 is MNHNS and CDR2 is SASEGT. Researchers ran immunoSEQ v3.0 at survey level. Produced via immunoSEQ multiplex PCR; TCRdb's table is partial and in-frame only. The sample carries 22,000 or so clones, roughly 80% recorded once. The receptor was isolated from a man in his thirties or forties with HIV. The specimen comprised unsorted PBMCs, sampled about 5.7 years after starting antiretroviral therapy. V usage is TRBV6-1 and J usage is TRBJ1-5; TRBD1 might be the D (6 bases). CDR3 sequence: CASSDLGASNQPQHF. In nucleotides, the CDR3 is TGTGCCAGCAGTGATCTGGGGGCTAGCAATCAGCCCCAGCATTTT.